This TCR beta chain is from a study of T cells in Graves' hyperthyroidism and ophthalmopathy. The CDR3 contains 16 residues. CDR1 is SGHRS and CDR2 is YFSETQ in the germline V gene. Losses at the gene ends were 4 bases for V and 2 bases for J; bases not matched to a gene: 6. TCR beta CDR3 sequences were amplified from RNA transcripts. When the TCR CDR3 underwent first-round RT-PCR, the HTBI primer set was used. In TCRdb, the multiplex PCR reads were re-called with MiXCR into one record per CDR3 protein. This sample yields about 530,000 distinct CDR3 sequences, of which 17% are seen a single time; roughly a sixth belongs to the top ten.

The rearrangement joins TRBV5-1 to TRBJ2-1, with TRBD2 matching over 10 bases. This clonotype originated in a young woman with Graves' ophthalmopathy. The sample was blood. The CDR3 bases are TGCGCCAGCAGCGGCTGGACTAGCGGAACCTACAATGAGCAGTTCTTC. Translation gives CASSGWTSGTYNEQFF.